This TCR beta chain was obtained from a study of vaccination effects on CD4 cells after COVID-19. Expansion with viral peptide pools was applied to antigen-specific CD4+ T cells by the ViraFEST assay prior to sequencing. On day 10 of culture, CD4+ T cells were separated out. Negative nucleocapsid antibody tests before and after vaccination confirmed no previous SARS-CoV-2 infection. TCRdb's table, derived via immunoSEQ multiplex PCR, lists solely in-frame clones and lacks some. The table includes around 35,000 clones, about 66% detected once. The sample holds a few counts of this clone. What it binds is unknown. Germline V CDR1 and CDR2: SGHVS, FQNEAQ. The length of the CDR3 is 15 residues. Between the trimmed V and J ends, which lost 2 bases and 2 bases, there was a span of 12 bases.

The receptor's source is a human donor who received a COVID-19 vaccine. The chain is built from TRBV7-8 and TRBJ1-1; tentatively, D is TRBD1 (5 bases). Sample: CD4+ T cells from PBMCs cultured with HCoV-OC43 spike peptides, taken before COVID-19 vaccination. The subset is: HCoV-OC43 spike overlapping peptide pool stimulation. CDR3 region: CASSLNRQPNTEAFF. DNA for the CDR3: TGTGCCAGCAGCTTAAACCGACAGCCTAACACTGAAGCTTTCTTT.